The 13 T cell receptor beta chains reported below all come from one sample, sequenced in a study of T cell changes during pregnancy in multiple sclerosis. Profiling relied on immunoSEQ multiplex PCR, and the TCRdb table lists in-frame clones only, not all of them. The profile shows more than 65,000 clones, more than 85% of them singletons. The sequences come from peripheral blood, collected in the first trimester of pregnancy. The receptors shown here come from a female donor with multiple sclerosis, enrolled in a pregnancy study.

The gene calls are TRBV30 and TRBJ1-6, with 8 nucleotides matching TRBD1. The CDR3 length is 14 residues. The junction had 7 bases not matched to a gene; V was cut back by 5 bases and J by 7 bases. Germline V CDR1 and CDR2: GTSNPN, SVGIG (reference sequence). The CDR3 protein is CAWCEQGVNSPLHF. The CDR3 DNA follows: TGTGCCTGGTGCGAACAGGGGGTCAATTCACCCCTCCACTTT.

J is TRBJ1-2 and V is TRBV18; D possibly corresponds to TRBD1 (6 bases). The CDR3 is 15 residues long. V was clipped by 1 base and J by 4 bases, with 13 bases between them. CDR1 is KGHSH and CDR2 is LQKENI in the germline V gene. The CDR3 nucleotides are TGTGCCAGCTCACCACTGGACAGTTCTCTCTATGGCTACACCTTC. It translates to CASSPLDSSLYGYTF.

This chain joins TRBV29-1 and TRBJ2-7, with TRBD1 matching 10 bases. The V gene end was trimmed by 7 bases and the J gene end by 2 bases; junction bases not matched to a gene: 5. CDR3 length: 13 residues. CDR1 SQVTM and CDR2 ANQGSEA come from the germline V gene. CDR3 sequence reads: CSGGGQGAYEQYF. CDR3 in DNA: TGCAGCGGGGGTGGACAGGGGGCCTACGAGCAGTACTTC.

The chain employs TRBV27 and TRBJ1-1; 7 nucleotides align to TRBD1. Trimming cost V 6 bases and J 0 bases; bases outside gene matches: 13. This CDR3 comprises 17 residues. CDR1 is MNHEY, CDR2 SMNVEV, per germline (reference sequence). The DNA of the CDR3 is TGTGCCAGCAGCCCACCGCAACAGGGGATGATGAACACTGAAGCTTTCTTT. Translating gives CASSPPQQGMMNTEAFF.

V and J are TRBV9 and TRBJ2-5; 10 bases fit TRBD2. Germline-derived CDR1 and CDR2 are SGDLS and YYNGEE. V lost 4 bases, J lost 4 bases, and 7 bases stayed unmatched. This CDR3 spans 15 amino acids. CDR3 DNA sequence: TGTGCCAGCAGCTCTGCCCTAGCGGGAGTAGAGACCCAGTACTTC. Protein sequence: CASSSALAGVETQYF.

Only a few counts were recorded for this clone. This sequence joins TRBV6-1 and TRBJ1-6; 9 bases are shared with TRBD1. With 4 bases clipped from V and 9 bases from J, the junction kept 7 bases outside the gene matches. The V gene's germline CDR1 is MNHNS and CDR2 SASEGT. The CDR3 length is 15 residues. In DNA, the CDR3 is TGTGCCAGCAGTGTTGGGGGACAGGGACCTTCACCCCTCCACTTT. Its translation is CASSVGGQGPSPLHF.

This chain connects TRBV29-1 to TRBJ1-2, with TRBD1 matching over 7 bases. The CDR3 runs to 13 residues. After removal of 7 bases from V and 8 bases from J, the junction contained 13 bases not matched to a gene. Looked up from germline, CDR1 is SQVTM and CDR2 is ANQGSEA. The CDR3 DNA sequence: TGCAGCGGCACCTTAGGGGGCGCCCCAGGCTACACCTTC. This sequence encodes CSGTLGGAPGYTF.

The chain uses TRBV6-1 and TRBJ1-5; 7 nucleotides agree with TRBD1. Germline V gives CDR1 MNHNS, CDR2 SASEGT. This CDR3 region has 14 residues. V was clipped by 4 bases and J by 4 bases; unmatched bases: 4. The CDR3 nucleotides are TGTGCCAGCAGTGGAGGGGACAGAAATCAGCCCCAGCATTTT. Translation gives CASSGGDRNQPQHF.

V and J are TRBV2 and TRBJ2-6, with TRBD1 matching over 7 bases. V was pared by 4 bases and J by 4 bases, with 4 bases of the junction left unmatched. Germline V CDR1 and CDR2: SNHLY, FYNNEI. The CDR3 is 15 amino acids. In nucleotides, the CDR3 is TGTGCCAGCAGTGTACAGGGGTCCGGGGCCAACGTCCTGACTTTC. This translates into CASSVQGSGANVLTF.

The chain recombines TRBV11-2 with TRBJ1-1, with D unclear. In germline, CDR1 is SGHAT, CDR2 FQNNGV. The CDR3 loop spans 13 amino acids. V was pared by 5 bases and J by 1 base, with 8 bases between. The CDR3 is CASSVKPNTEAFF. Here the CDR3 DNA reads TGTGCCAGCAGCGTCAAGCCGAACACTGAAGCTTTCTTT. Variable domain in full (rest from reference TRBV11-2 and TRBJ1-1): EAGVAQSPRYKIIEKRQSVAFWCNPISGHATLYWYQQILGQGPKLLIQFQNNGVVDDSQLPKDRFSAERLKGVDSTLKIQPAKLEDSAVYLCASSVKPNTEAFFGQGTRLTVV.

This chain connects TRBV5-1 to TRBJ1-4; 7 bases match TRBD1. The V gene end was trimmed by 4 bases and the J gene end by 3 bases; junction bases not matched to a gene: 9. This CDR3 region has 16 residues. Germline V gives CDR1 SGHRS, CDR2 YFSETQ. CDR3 region: CASSTGDVGANEKLFF. DNA of the CDR3: TGCGCCAGCAGCACAGGGGACGTAGGAGCTAATGAAAAACTGTTTTTT.

J is TRBJ1-5 and V is TRBV30, with unresolved D. V was trimmed by 2 bases and J by 3 bases, leaving 11 bases between them. This CDR3 spans 14 amino acids. The germline CDR1 and CDR2 sequences are GTSNPN and SVGIG (reference sequence). CDR3 nucleotides: TGTGCCTGGAGTTCCGGGTCAGTCAATCAGCCCCAGCATTTT. Translation: CAWSSGSVNQPQHF.

This chain uses TRBV5-1 with TRBJ2-5, with D possibly matching TRBD1 (6 bases). The end of the DNA fits TRBJ2-7 better, so the J call may be wrong. Per germline, CDR1 SGHRS and CDR2 YFSETQ. The CDR3 sequence is 15 residues long. This chain's CDR3 is CASSLDRGDRYEQYF. For the CDR3, the DNA is TGCGCCAGCAGCTTGGATCGGGGAGACAGGTACGAGCAGTACTTC.